This T cell receptor (beta chain) appears in the sequencing data of a study of neurological immune-mediated disorders. With 10-nucleotide random UMIs, 5'RACE was used to make the cDNA. From the 5' RACE reads, TCRdb called clonotypes with MiXCR, one entry per CDR3 protein. Of under 45,000 distinct CDR3 sequences in the sample, roughly 12% were seen once. Findings and limits, study-wide: Expansion of TCR clones was greatest in HTLV-1-associated myelopathy and smallest in multiple sclerosis, where it fell below that of healthy controls. None of the CDR3 amino acid sequences of expanded clones recurred across subjects, suggesting private repertoires in all groups.

This clonotype came up a few times. The target antigen is unknown. The CDR3 runs 14 residues. Between the trimmed V and J ends, which lost 6 bases and 5 bases, there was a span of 17 bases. Germline CDR1 reads DFQATT; CDR2 reads SNEGSKA (reference sequence). Unsorted libraries came from 2 million PBMCs stored at -80 °C. J is TRBJ2-1 and V is TRBV20-1; D not certain. The TCR comes from a female donor in good health. Specimen: PBMCs. The CDR3 loop reads CSAPHGVLDNEQFF. The CDR3 DNA follows: TGCAGTGCCCCTCACGGAGTTTTGGACAATGAGCAGTTCTTC.